A single sample is the source of the 26 T cell receptor beta chains below, sequenced in a study of vaccination and CD4 T cells after COVID-19 (dated by TCRdb to the early 2020s). The library was obtained by PCR. Sequencing was performed on an Illumina iSeq 100. DNA from cultured CD4+ T cells was subjected to TCR sequencing with the Oncomine TCR Beta short-read assay at the Johns Hopkins FTIC core. TCRdb cleaned the public reads at Q25 with fastp, built clones with MiXCR and kept in-frame beta chains. Rows are combined by CDR3 protein, so each entry shows the most common genes and DNA. The sample records about 15,000 distinct CDR3 sequences, about 30% of which are singletons. About a sixth of the sample goes to the ten largest clones. Read against the paper, the sample's treatment or condition label means: approximately 10-day PBMC culture with coronavirus spike peptide pools or control peptides (ViraFEST assay).

For these receptors, no antigen is known. What was sequenced was cultured CD4+ T cells from blood. The source is a human donor with COVID-19.

This clonotype was seen more than once but under ten times. This chain joins TRBV7-8 and TRBJ2-2; 8 nucleotides line up with TRBD2. J lost 0 bases, V lost 5 bases, and 8 bases had no gene match. From germline, CDR1 is SGHVS and CDR2 FQNEAQ. The CDR3 is made up of 17 amino acids. The CDR3 nucleotides are TGTGCCAGCAGCCCACCTTTGCGGGGGGCGAACACCGGGGAGCTGTTTTTT. This sequence encodes CASSPPLRGANTGELFF. Looking up the rest from reference TRBV7-8 and TRBJ2-2 gives the full variable domain: GAGVSQSPRYKVAKRGQDVALRCDPISGHVSLFWYQQALGQGPEFLTYFQNEAQLDKSGLPSDRFFAERPEGSVSTLKIQRTQQEDSAVYLCASSPPLRGANTGELFFGEGSRLTVL.

This clonotype was seen only a few times. V usage is TRBV10-1 and J usage is TRBJ1-5; 9 bases agree with TRBD1. The V gene end was trimmed by 0 bases and the J gene end by 7 bases; junction bases not matched to a gene: 4. Germline CDR1 is WNHNN and CDR2 is SYGVQD (reference sequence). This CDR3 is 15 amino acids long. For the CDR3, the DNA is TGCGCCAGCAGTGAGTCGGGGACAGGGATGCAGCCCCAGCATTTT. This translates into CASSESGTGMQPQHF.

V usage is TRBV28 and J usage is TRBJ1-5, with a weak D call TRBD1 (6 bases). Germline V gene data show CDR1 as MDHEN and CDR2 as SYDVKM. V dropped 5 bases and J dropped 6 bases, with 14 bases sitting between them. This CDR3 is 14 amino acids long. CDR3 loop: CASSLTGWGQPQHF. The CDR3 nucleotides are TGTGCCAGCAGTCTTACAGGGTGGGGTCAGCCCCAGCATTTT.

In its sample, this clonotype was seen a few times. V gene TRBV19 combines with J gene TRBJ1-2; the D is unclear. V was cut by 8 bases and J by 0 bases, with 10 bases left in between. The CDR3 covers 13 residues. Germline values: CDR1 LNHDA, CDR2 SQIVND (reference sequence). The CDR3: CASYEYSNYGYTF. The CDR3, as DNA: TGTGCCAGTTATGAGTATTCTAACTATGGCTACACCTTC.

V and J are TRBV14 and TRBJ1-1; TRBD1 might be the D (5 bases). Germline-derived CDR1 and CDR2 are SGHDN and FVKESK. Trimming cost V 3 bases and J 4 bases, with 9 bases left between them. This CDR3 region has 13 residues. CDR3 bases: TGTGCCAGCAGCCAGGGGGTGGGCACTGAAGCTTTCTTT. It is translated as CASSQGVGTEAFF.

This clonotype occurred once. This chain joins TRBV10-2 and TRBJ2-3; a weak D match, TRBD2 (5 bases). This CDR3 has 17 residues. Germline V gene data show CDR1 as WSHSY and CDR2 as SAAADI. V lost 6 bases to trimming and J lost 0 bases, with 19 bases between them. In DNA, the CDR3 is TGCGCCAGCAGCCTCCCCCCACTAGTGGCTAGCACAGATACGCAGTATTTT. Translated, it gives CASSLPPLVASTDTQYF.

This clonotype was found a few times. V gene TRBV11-3 combines with J gene TRBJ2-3; possible D gene TRBD2, 5 bases. Germline V lookup: CDR1 SGHNT, CDR2 YENEEA. Trimming took 4 bases from V and 3 from J, leaving 14 bases between them. CDR3 length equals 15 residues. The CDR3: CASSSGGGRTDTQYF. The CDR3 region has the DNA TGTGCCAGCAGCTCCGGTGGAGGCCGAACAGATACGCAGTATTTT.

J is TRBJ1-3 and V is TRBV7-2, with TRBD1 as a possible D gene (5 bases). The CDR3 runs 16 residues. Trimming shortened V by 0 bases and J by 4 bases, and 13 bases separated the two germline ends. Per germline, CDR1 SGHTA and CDR2 FQGNSA. In DNA form, the CDR3 reads TGTGCCAGCAGCTTAGCCGGCCCAGGGTCGGGAAACACCATATATTTT. Translation: CASSLAGPGSGNTIYF.

For this clonotype: The germline gene is not matched at one end of the junction; a read error may be the cause. The rearrangement links TRBV19 to TRBJ1-2; D perhaps matches TRBD1 (5 bases). The CDR3 consists of 12 residues. Germline V gene lookup returns CDR1 LNHDA and CDR2 SQIVND (reference sequence). CDR3 DNA: TGTGTCAGTAGTATTCCAGGGCACGGCTACACCTTC. Its translation: CVSSIPGHGYTF.

CDR3 loop: CSARSTEERQPQHF. Here the CDR3 DNA reads TGCAGTGCTCGTTCGACAGAGGAGCGACAGCCCCAGCATTTT. The V call is TRBV20-1, the J call TRBJ1-5; D perhaps matches TRBD1 (5 bases). Germline lookup yields CDR1 DFQATT and CDR2 SNEGSKA (reference sequence). The ends were cut back, 5 bases at V and 7 bases at J, with 18 bases in the middle. This CDR3 region has 14 residues.

The rearrangement links TRBV24-1 to TRBJ2-1; D perhaps matches TRBD1 (6 bases). The CDR3 loop spans 12 amino acids. Germline V gene lookup returns CDR1 KGHDR and CDR2 SFDVKD. V dropped 4 bases and J dropped 12 bases, with 12 bases sitting between them. The CDR3 DNA sequence: TGTGCCACCAGTGAGGCGGACAGAAGGCAGTTCTTC. It encodes CATSEADRRQFF.

The chain has TRBV11-2 and TRBJ1-2; 7 bases fit TRBD1. Germline assignment: CDR1 SGHAT and CDR2 FQNNGV. This CDR3 spans 17 amino acids. Trimming cost V 0 bases and J 2 bases; bases outside gene matches: 9. CDR3 coding DNA: TGTGCCAGCAGCTTAGATTCGGGGACAGCCCAGAACTATGGCTACACCTTC. Translating it yields CASSLDSGTAQNYGYTF.

In its sample, this clonotype ranks as medium-sized. This chain links TRBV6-1 with TRBJ1-2; D gene uncertain. V lost 1 base to trimming and J lost 5 bases, with 8 bases between them. From germline, CDR1 is MNHNS and CDR2 SASEGT. The CDR3 runs to 13 residues. The CDR3 DNA follows: TGTGCCAGCAGTGAAGTTAGGCCTTATGGCTACACCTTC. Its translation: CASSEVRPYGYTF.

This clonotype came up a few times. This chain joins TRBV7-2 and TRBJ1-5, with unresolved D. The germline V gene encodes CDR1 SGHTA and CDR2 FQGNSA. CDR3 length equals 15 residues. Trimming removed 2 bases at V and 3 bases at J, with 11 bases between. Here the CDR3 DNA reads TGTGCCAGCAGCTTAAATACAGCGCCCAATCAGCCCCAGCATTTT. Protein product: CASSLNTAPNQPQHF.

The genes are TRBV2 and TRBJ2-7, with D perhaps TRBD1 or TRBD2 (5 bases each). V was pared by 6 bases and J by 2 bases, with 14 bases between. Germline V CDR1 and CDR2: SNHLY, FYNNEI. CDR3 length equals 14 residues. The CDR3 region has the DNA TGTGCCAGCAGGAGGGAGCAGGGACCCTACGAGCAGTACTTC. It is translated as CASRREQGPYEQYF.

The chain has TRBV6-4 and TRBJ2-3; D unresolved. Trimming shortened V by 6 bases and J by 7 bases, and 20 bases separated the two germline ends. Germline V gene data show CDR1 as MRHNA and CDR2 as SNTAGT. The CDR3 runs 15 residues. CDR3 DNA sequence: TGTGCCAGCAGCGCTGCCTCCGACCCGGCATATACGCAGTATTTT. Its protein product is CASSAASDPAYTQYF.

This clonotype was seen a few times. The genes are TRBV7-2 and TRBJ1-4; TRBD1 is a possible D gene (5 bases). Germline V gene lookup returns CDR1 SGHTA and CDR2 FQGNSA. This CDR3 spans 16 amino acids. V was clipped by 5 bases and J by 0 bases, with 13 bases between them. In DNA form, the CDR3 reads TGTGCCAGCAGCCCAGGGACGGGGACAACTAATGAAAAACTGTTTTTT. It codes for CASSPGTGTTNEKLFF.

This chain links TRBV14 with TRBJ1-2; D might be TRBD1 (5 bases). This CDR3 comprises 14 residues. Trimming took off 1 base at V and 5 bases at J, with 11 bases between the two ends. Per the germline V gene, CDR1 is SGHDN and CDR2 is FVKESK. The CDR3 region is CASSQGRGTYGYTF. As DNA, the CDR3 is TGTGCCAGCAGCCAAGGGCGGGGGACGTATGGCTACACCTTC.

The chain has TRBV6-1 and TRBJ2-5, with D hard to call. The CDR3 is 18 residues long. Between the trimmed V and J ends, which lost 7 bases and 7 bases, there was a span of 31 bases. From germline, CDR1 is MNHNS and CDR2 SASEGT. The CDR3 bases are TGTGCCAGCACCCCAAGCTCTGGCAGGATCGGTGGGTTGGGGACCCAGTACTTC. It translates to CASTPSSGRIGGLGTQYF.

About this clonotype itself: One junction end does not reproduce the germline sequence, and a read error may be involved. The chain joins TRBV7-9 to TRBJ1-3; D is unclear. The CDR3 is made up of 14 amino acids. The germline V gene has CDR1 SEHNR and CDR2 FQNEAQ (reference sequence). This chain's CDR3 is CASSLDSRGNTIYF. In DNA form, the CDR3 reads TGCGCCAGCAGCTTGGATAGCCGAGGAAACACCATATATTTT.

This clonotype occurred a few times. The V and J genes are TRBV7-9 and TRBJ2-5, with D perhaps TRBD1 (6 bases). CDR1 SEHNR and CDR2 FQNEAQ come from the germline V gene (reference sequence). V lost 4 bases, J lost 1 base, and 10 bases lay in between. CDR3 size: 14 residues. CDR3 nucleotides: TGTGCCAGCAGCTCAGGGGTAGCCCAAGAGACCCAGTACTTC. Amino acids: CASSSGVAQETQYF.

CDR3 sequence (DNA): TGTGCCAGTAGGGTCACAGACTTGGGACTAGCCAAAAACATTCAGTACTTC. This encodes CASRVTDLGLAKNIQYF. The chain joins TRBV19 to TRBJ2-4, with D maybe TRBD2 (6 bases). V was clipped by 6 bases and J by 0 bases, with 18 bases between them. CDR1 LNHDA and CDR2 SQIVND come from the germline V gene (reference sequence). The CDR3 loop spans 17 amino acids.

This clonotype was recorded a few times. V and J are TRBV10-2 and TRBJ2-3; D is unclear. Per germline, CDR1 WSHSY and CDR2 SAAADI. CDR3 length: 14 residues. Between the trimmed V and J ends, which lost 7 bases and 2 bases, there was a span of 13 bases. The CDR3 loop is CASTPVEPTDTQYF. The CDR3 DNA reads TGCGCCAGCACTCCGGTGGAGCCCACAGATACGCAGTATTTT.

The chain joins TRBV6-1 to TRBJ2-5, with 9 positions matching TRBD1. V shed 0 bases and J 2 bases; nucleotides not matched to a gene: 1. The CDR3 has 15 residues. Germline CDR1 reads MNHNS; CDR2 reads SASEGT. The CDR3 sequence is CASSEAGTGQETQYF. DNA of the CDR3: TGTGCCAGCAGTGAAGCCGGGACAGGGCAAGAGACCCAGTACTTC.

The chain is built from TRBV4-1 and TRBJ2-7; D not resolved. In germline, CDR1 is MGHRA, CDR2 YSYEKL. The CDR3 is made up of 15 amino acids. The V end was cut by 0 bases, the J end by 0 bases, with 9 bases between. CDR3 bases: TGCGCCAGCAGCCAAGATGACGTAGTCTCCTACGAGCAGTACTTC. It encodes CASSQDDVVSYEQYF.

CDR3: CASSVDSNQPQHF. The CDR3 coding sequence is TGCGCCAGCAGCGTGGACAGCAATCAGCCCCAGCATTTT. The J gene is TRBJ1-5, the V gene TRBV5-1; no clear D gene. Trimming took off 4 bases at V and 1 base at J, with 6 bases between the two ends. Germline V gene sequence: CDR1 SGHRS, CDR2 YFSETQ. The CDR3 loop spans 13 amino acids.